This is a list of T cell receptor beta chains from one sample in a study of T cells in lung cancer brain metastases. Sequencing was performed with immunoSEQ multiplex PCR; in TCRdb, only in-frame clones are kept and a portion is missing. Seen here are 3,200 or so clones, 86% observed once, and the top ten hold roughly 5%. Sequences were obtained from tumor tissue from the primary lung tumor. All receptors come from a woman between 50 and 59 years old with non-small cell lung cancer. The CDR3 runs from the conserved cysteine through the conserved F or W. The D gene is left open where the match is weak. Size tells how often a clone was seen (once, few, many) or the class of an expanded clone, and some rows leave it out.

-	TRBV5-4	17	-	TRBJ2-3	CASSPTGASGPVDTQYF	TGTGCCAGCAGCCCGACAGGGGCTAGCGGCCCGGTTGATACGCAGTATTTT
-	TRBV30	14	-	TRBJ1-2	CAWKEDKAAYGYTF	TGTGCCTGGAAAGAGGACAAAGCGGCCTATGGCTACACCTTC
-	TRBV5-1	14	-	TRBJ2-1	CASSFDNSYNEQFF	TGCGCCAGCAGCTTCGACAACTCCTACAATGAGCAGTTCTTC
-	TRBV6-1	17	-	TRBJ2-7	CASSVRRGNKVSYEQYF	TGTGCCAGCAGTGTCCGTAGGGGGAACAAAGTCTCCTACGAGCAGTACTTC
once	TRBV30	16	-	TRBJ1-5	CAWSVQGRGSDQPQHF	TGTGCCTGGAGTGTTCAGGGGCGAGGTTCGGACCAGCCCCAGCATTTT
-	TRBV2	12	-	TRBJ1-1	CASSAGTAEAFF	TGTGCCAGCAGCGCAGGGACGGCTGAAGCTTTCTTT
few	TRBV30	15	-	TRBJ1-2	CAWSVPPSGAHGYTF	TGTGCCTGGAGTGTACCCCCATCAGGGGCCCATGGCTACACCTTC
-	TRBV6-1	14	-	TRBJ1-6	CASRVNEGNSPLHF	TGTGCCAGCAGGGTGAATGAGGGAAATTCACCCCTCCACTTT
-	TRBV14	15	-	TRBJ1-3	CASSQPGTFGNTIYF	TGTGCCAGCAGCCAACCCGGGACTTTCGGAAACACCATATATTTT
-	TRBV7-2	11	-	TRBJ2-4	CASSFGNIQYF	TGTGCCAGCAGTTTTGGGAACATTCAGTACTTC
few	TRBV9	18	TRBD1	TRBJ2-1	CASSVEDRGRGSYNEQFF	TGTGCCAGCAGCGTAGAGGACAGGGGTCGGGGCTCCTACAATGAGCAGTTCTTC
-	TRBV11-2	16	-	TRBJ1-1	CASSLGDLGEGTEAFF	TGTGCCAGCAGCTTAGGGGACCTTGGGGAAGGGACTGAAGCTTTCTTT
-	TRBV19	14	-	TRBJ1-6	CASSIRTENSPLHF	TGTGCCAGTAGTATAAGGACAGAGAATTCACCCCTCCACTTT
-	TRBV14	16	TRBD1	TRBJ2-1	CASSQGSGQGINEQFF	TGTGCCAGCAGCCAAGGGTCAGGACAGGGGATCAATGAGCAGTTCTTC
once	TRBV7-9	16	-	TRBJ2-1	CASSLDGGRARNEQFF	TGTGCCAGCAGCTTAGATGGGGGGCGGGCCAGGAATGAGCAGTTCTTC
-	TRBV7-2	12	TRBD1	TRBJ1-6	CAAGTGGSPLHF	TGTGCCGCCGGCACAGGGGGGTCACCCCTCCACTTT
-	TRBV11-3	17	TRBD2	TRBJ2-3	CASSFQISGVGTDTQYF	TGTGCCAGCAGCTTTCAAATTAGCGGGGTCGGCACAGATACGCAGTATTTT
-	TRBV19	13	TRBD1	TRBJ1-1	CASVDRMNTEAFF	TGTGCCAGTGTGGACAGGATGAACACTGAAGCTTTCTTT
-	TRBV6-5	12	-	TRBJ1-1	CASSPRNTEAFF	TGTGCCAGCAGTCCAAGGAACACTGAAGCTTTCTTT
-	TRBV9	13	-	TRBJ2-1	CASSASDFNEQFF	TGTGCCAGCAGTGCCTCCGACTTCAATGAGCAGTTCTTC
-	TRBV27	13	-	TRBJ1-5	CASSSRRIQPQHF	TGTGCCAGCAGTTCCCGCAGGATCCAGCCCCAGCATTTT
-	TRBV5-6	11	-	TRBJ2-2	CASSLFGELFF	TGTGCCAGCAGCCTCTTCGGGGAGCTGTTTTTT
-	TRBV15	17	-	TRBJ1-1	CATSRDEEGDTGTEAFF	TGTGCCACCAGCAGAGATGAGGAGGGCGATACCGGCACTGAAGCTTTCTTT
-	TRBV5-1	14	-	TRBJ1-1	CASSNGQPNTEAFF	TGCGCCAGCAGCAACGGACAGCCCAACACTGAAGCTTTCTTT